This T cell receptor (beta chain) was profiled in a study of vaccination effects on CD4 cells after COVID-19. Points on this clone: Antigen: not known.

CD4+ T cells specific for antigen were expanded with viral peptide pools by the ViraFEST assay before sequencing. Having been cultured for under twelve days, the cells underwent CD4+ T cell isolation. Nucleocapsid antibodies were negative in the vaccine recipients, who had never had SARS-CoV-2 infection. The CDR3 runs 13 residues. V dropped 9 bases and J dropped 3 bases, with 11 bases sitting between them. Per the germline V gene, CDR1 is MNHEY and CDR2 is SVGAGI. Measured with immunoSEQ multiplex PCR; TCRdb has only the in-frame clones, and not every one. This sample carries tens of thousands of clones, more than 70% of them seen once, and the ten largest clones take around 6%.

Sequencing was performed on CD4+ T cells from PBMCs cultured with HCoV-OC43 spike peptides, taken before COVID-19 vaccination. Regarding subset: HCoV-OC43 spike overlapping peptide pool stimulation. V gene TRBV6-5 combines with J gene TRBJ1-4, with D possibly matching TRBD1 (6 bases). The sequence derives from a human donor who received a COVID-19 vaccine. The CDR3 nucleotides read TGTGCCAGTAAGGACAGACCTAATGAAAAACTGTTTTTT. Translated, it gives CASKDRPNEKLFF.